The present T cell receptor beta chain was sequenced within a study of T cells after yellow fever vaccination. Notes on the study in general: Abundant clonotypes from the bulk population could get into FACS-sorted repertoires as contaminants. Post-booster repertoires again held most primary-vaccination clones (roughly 96% CD4, about 90% CD8).

5'RACE template switching generated TCR cDNA, adding a universal primer site and UMIs. TCRdb independently ran MiXCR on the 5' RACE reads; one entry per CDR3 protein. The data show 620,000 or so distinct CDR3 sequences, with 12% seen just once and under 15% held by the top ten. The germline V gene has CDR1 LGHNA and CDR2 YSLEER. The CDR3 loop spans 15 amino acids. Trimming removed 2 bases at V and 3 bases at J, with 11 bases between. This clonotype has a handful of counts. Its antigen is undetermined. Here the sequenced sample was PBMCs, taken on the day of the yellow fever booster vaccination. This TCR was recovered from a man in his thirties or forties who received the YFV17D yellow fever vaccine. This chain links TRBV4-3 with TRBJ1-3; perhaps TRBD1 as D (5 bases). The CDR3: CASSQLHGGGNTIYF. The CDR3 DNA reads TGCGCCAGCAGCCAACTACACGGGGGTGGAAACACCATATATTTT.